This T cell receptor (beta chain) was found in a study of blood T cell repertoires in COVID-19. V shed 1 base and J 3 bases; nucleotides not matched to a gene: 2. The CDR3 extends over 14 amino acids. Germline values: CDR1 SEHNR, CDR2 FQNEAQ (reference sequence). This clone was detected once. Sequencing was performed with immunoSEQ multiplex PCR; in TCRdb, only in-frame clones are kept and a portion is missing. This repertoire shows about 120,000 clones, about three quarters found once; its top ten account for about 6.6%. The rearrangement joins TRBV7-9 to TRBJ2-7, with 8 bases fitting TRBD1. This receptor was identified in a man between 65 and 80 years old with acute or convalescent COVID-19. What was sequenced was peripheral blood. For the CDR3, the DNA is TGTGCCAGCAGCTTAGGGACAGGGTACTACGAGCAGTACTTC. Its translation is CASSLGTGYYEQYF.